The rows below give T cell receptor beta chains drawn from one sample of a study of blood T cell repertoires in COVID-19. The data were produced by immunoSEQ multiplex PCR, yet TCRdb's version contains in-frame clones alone and is incomplete. The profile covers about 380,000 clones, with 70% to 90% appearing a single time and roughly 1.2% taken by the ten largest. Material for sequencing was peripheral blood. These receptors were taken from a man between 35 and 55 years old with acute or convalescent COVID-19. Each CDR3 is given with its conserved first and last residue. D genes are given only for firm matches. For some rows the clone size is stated as once, few or many, or as a class when expanded; others skip it.

>TRBD2|TRBV10-3|NA|TRBJ2-7
CAISELGGLAHEQYF
TGTGCCATCAGTGAGTTGGGGGGACTAGCCCACGAGCAGTACTTC
>NA|TRBV2|once|TRBJ2-1
CASSEGQSSYNEQFF
TGTGCCAGCAGTGAAGGACAGAGCTCCTACAATGAGCAGTTCTTC
>NA|TRBV11-3|NA|TRBJ2-7
CASSQEDSYEQYF
TGTGCCAGCAGTCAGGAGGATTCTTACGAGCAGTACTTC
>NA|TRBV18|NA|TRBJ1-5
CASSPPWESNQPQHF
TGTGCCAGCTCACCACCGTGGGAGAGCAATCAGCCCCAGCATTTT
>TRBD1|TRBV24-1|NA|TRBJ1-4
CATSDVTGGPNEKLFF
TGTGCCACCAGTGACGTGACAGGGGGACCTAATGAAAAACTGTTTTTT
>TRBD1|TRBV6-6|NA|TRBJ2-7
CASSYSGQGALDEQYF
TGTGCCAGCAGTTACTCAGGACAGGGGGCGCTGGACGAGCAGTACTTC
>NA|TRBV6-2/TRBV6-3|NA|TRBJ1-2
CASSQGGPGYTF
TGTGCCAGCAGCCAAGGGGGTCCTGGCTACACCTTC
>NA|TRBV5-1|NA|TRBJ2-1
CASSLALAANEQFF
TGCGCCAGCAGCTTGGCCCTAGCCGCGAATGAGCAGTTCTTC
>NA|TRBV6-5|NA|TRBJ1-5
CASTTRSNQPQHF
TGTGCCAGCACCACGCGTAGCAATCAGCCCCAGCATTTT
>NA|TRBV4-1|NA|TRBJ2-1
CASSQVPGSSYNEQFF
TGCGCCAGCAGCCAAGTCCCGGGGAGCTCCTACAATGAGCAGTTCTTC
>TRBD2|TRBV9|NA|TRBJ2-1
CASELTSGSNEQFF
TGTGCCAGCGAGCTGACTAGCGGGAGCAATGAGCAGTTCTTC
>TRBD1|TRBV27|once|TRBJ1-6
CASSLWVKGGGLKAPLHF
TGTGCCAGCAGTTTATGGGTGAAAGGGGGCGGCTTAAAGGCACCCCTCCACTTT
>NA|TRBV6-6|NA|TRBJ1-1
CASSYKGSDEAFF
TGTGCCAGCAGTTACAAGGGGTCAGATGAAGCTTTCTTT
>TRBD1|TRBV10-3|NA|TRBJ1-5
CAISEPGTGGLNQPQHF
TGTGCCATCAGTGAGCCCGGGACAGGGGGGCTCAATCAGCCCCAGCATTTT
>NA|TRBV28|NA|TRBJ1-1
CASSFMETEAFF
TGTGCCAGCAGTTTTATGGAGACTGAAGCTTTCTTT
>NA|TRBV20-1|NA|TRBJ1-1
CSALHQGRAFF
TGCAGTGCCCTCCATCAGGGAAGGGCTTTCTTT
>TRBD2|TRBV27|NA|TRBJ2-1
CASSFISRGLAVNNEQFF
TGTGCCAGCAGTTTTATTTCTCGGGGACTAGCGGTGAACAATGAGCAGTTCTTC
>NA|TRBV12-5|NA|TRBJ1-1
CASGLVTGGSTEAFF
TGTGCTAGTGGTTTGGTAACAGGAGGGAGCACTGAAGCTTTCTTT
>NA|TRBV5-1|NA|TRBJ1-2
CASSLLLGSGSYGYTF
TGCGCCAGCAGCTTGTTGTTAGGGTCGGGGAGCTATGGCTACACCTTC
>NA|TRBV5-1|NA|TRBJ1-4
CASSAGLGGEEKLFF
TGCGCCTCAAGTGCGGGACTCGGCGGAGAGGAAAAACTGTTTTTT
>NA|TRBV30|NA|TRBJ2-2
CAWSSGLDTGELFF
TGTGCCTGGAGTTCGGGACTCGATACCGGGGAGCTGTTTTTT
>NA|TRBV12-3/TRBV12-4|NA|TRBJ2-7
CASSSGTIEQYF
TGTGCCAGCAGCTCCGGGACAATCGAGCAGTACTTC
>NA|TRBV10-3|NA|TRBJ2-1
CAISDREENFF
TGTGCCATCAGTGACCGCGAGGAAAATTTCTTC
>TRBD1|TRBV6-5|NA|TRBJ1-1
CASRRGGFGTEAFF
TGTGCCAGCAGACGAGGGGGCTTCGGCACTGAAGCTTTCTTT
>NA|TRBV28|NA|TRBJ1-1
CASSLSRGGTEAFF
TGTGCCAGCAGTTTGAGCCGGGGGGGTACTGAAGCTTTCTTT
>TRBD2|TRBV14|few|TRBJ2-1
CASRRTGTSGISEQFF
TGTGCCAGCAGGAGAACCGGGACTAGCGGGATCTCTGAGCAGTTCTTC
>NA|TRBV5-1|NA|TRBJ1-3
CASSLAGYGNTIYF
TGCGCCAGCAGCTTGGCCGGGTACGGAAACACCATATATTTT
>NA|TRBV19|NA|TRBJ2-2
CASRTGRGTGELFF
TGTGCCAGTAGGACAGGGCGGGGCACCGGGGAGCTGTTTTTT
>TRBD1|TRBV7-6|NA|TRBJ1-3
CASSLRTGHVSANTIYF
TGTGCCAGCAGCCTCCGGACAGGGCACGTTTCGGCAAACACCATATATTTT
>TRBD2|TRBV28|once|TRBJ2-7
CASSRSGSLSYEQYF
TGTGCCAGCAGTCGGAGCGGGAGCCTCTCCTACGAGCAGTACTTC
>TRBD1|TRBV27|NA|TRBJ2-7
CASSFRDRGTYEQYF
TGTGCCAGCAGTTTTAGGGACAGGGGTACCTACGAGCAGTACTTC
>TRBD2|TRBV7-3|NA|TRBJ2-3
CASSSGLAGGLKADTQYF
TGTGCCAGCAGCTCCGGACTAGCGGGGGGTTTAAAAGCAGATACGCAGTATTTT